This note documents a single TCR beta chain sequence. Between the trimmed V and J ends, which lost 8 bases and 4 bases, there was a span of 8 bases. This CDR3 is 11 amino acids long. The germline V gene has CDR1 MDHEN and CDR2 SYDVKM. The data originate from a study of CD8 T cells in Susac syndrome. RNA amounts of about 0.45 to 1 ug underwent reverse transcription with random hexamers. TCR beta CDR3 was amplified by immunoSEQ covering 54 Vbeta and 13 Jbeta. TCRdb reprocessed the immunoSEQ multiplex PCR reads via MiXCR and lists one record per CDR3 protein. The sample lists about 180,000 distinct CDR3 sequences, approximately 96% occurring once.

The chain employs TRBV28 and TRBJ2-5; D not certain. What was sequenced was CD4+ T cells from PBMCs. The TCR sequence derives from a human donor with multiple sclerosis. The CDR3 reads CASGPGETQYF. CDR3 sequence (DNA): TGTGCCAGCGGGCCAGGAGAGACCCAGTACTTC.